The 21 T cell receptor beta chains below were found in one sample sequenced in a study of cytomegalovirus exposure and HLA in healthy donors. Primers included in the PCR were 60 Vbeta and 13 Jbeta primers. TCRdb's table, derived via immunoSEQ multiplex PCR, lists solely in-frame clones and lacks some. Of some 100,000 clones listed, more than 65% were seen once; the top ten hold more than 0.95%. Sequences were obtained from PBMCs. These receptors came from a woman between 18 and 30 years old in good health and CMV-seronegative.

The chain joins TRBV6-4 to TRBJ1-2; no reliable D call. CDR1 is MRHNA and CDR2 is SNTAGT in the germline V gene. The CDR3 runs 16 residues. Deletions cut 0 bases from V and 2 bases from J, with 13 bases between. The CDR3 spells CASSDSVTDANYGYTF. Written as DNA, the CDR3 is TGTGCCAGCAGTGACTCGGTAACAGACGCCAACTATGGCTACACCTTC.

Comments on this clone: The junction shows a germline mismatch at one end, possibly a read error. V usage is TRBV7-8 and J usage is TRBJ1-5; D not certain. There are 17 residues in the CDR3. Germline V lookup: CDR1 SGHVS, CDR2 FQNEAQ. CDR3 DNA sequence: TGTGCCAGCAGCTTAGGCACCTCAGCGTATAGCAATCAGCCCCGGCATTTT. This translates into CASSLGTSAYSNQPRHF.

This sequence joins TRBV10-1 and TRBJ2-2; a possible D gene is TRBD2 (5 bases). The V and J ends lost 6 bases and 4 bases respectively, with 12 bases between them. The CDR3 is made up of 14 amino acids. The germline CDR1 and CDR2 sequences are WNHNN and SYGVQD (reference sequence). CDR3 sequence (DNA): TGCGCCAGCAGAACCGGGAACCTCACCGGGGAGCTGTTTTTT. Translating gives CASRTGNLTGELFF.

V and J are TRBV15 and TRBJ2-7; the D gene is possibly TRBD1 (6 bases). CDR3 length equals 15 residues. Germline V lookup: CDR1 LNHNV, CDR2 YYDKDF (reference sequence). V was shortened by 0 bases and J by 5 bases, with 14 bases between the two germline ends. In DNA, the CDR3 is TGTGCCACCAGCAGAGACGGGCAGGGACACGACGAGCAGTACTTC. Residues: CATSRDGQGHDEQYF. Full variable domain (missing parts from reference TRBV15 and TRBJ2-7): DAMVIQNPRYQVTQFGKPVTLSCSQTLNHNVMYWYQQKSSQAPKLLFHYYDKDFNNEADTPDNFQSRRPNTSFCFLDIRSPGLGDTAMYLCATSRDGQGHDEQYFGPGTRLTVT.

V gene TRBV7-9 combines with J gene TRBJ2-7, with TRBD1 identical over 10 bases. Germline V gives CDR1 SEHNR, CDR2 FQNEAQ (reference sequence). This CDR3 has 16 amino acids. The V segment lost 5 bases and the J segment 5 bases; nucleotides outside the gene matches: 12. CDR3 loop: CASSPKTGTGANEQYF. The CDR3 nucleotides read TGTGCCAGCAGCCCCAAGACCGGGACAGGGGCCAACGAGCAGTACTTC.

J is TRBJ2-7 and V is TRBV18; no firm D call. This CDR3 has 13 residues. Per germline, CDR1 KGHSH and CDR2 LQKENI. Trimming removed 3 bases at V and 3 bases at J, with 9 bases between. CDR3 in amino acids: CASSPEPRYEQYF. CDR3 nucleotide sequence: TGTGCCAGCTCACCCGAACCGCGCTACGAGCAGTACTTC.

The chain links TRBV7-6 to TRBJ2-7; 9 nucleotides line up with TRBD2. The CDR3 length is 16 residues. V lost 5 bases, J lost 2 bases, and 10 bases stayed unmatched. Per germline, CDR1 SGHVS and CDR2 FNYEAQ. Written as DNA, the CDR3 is TGTGCCAGCAGCCTGTCTAGCGGGGAGGTCCCCTACGAGCAGTACTTC. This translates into CASSLSSGEVPYEQYF.

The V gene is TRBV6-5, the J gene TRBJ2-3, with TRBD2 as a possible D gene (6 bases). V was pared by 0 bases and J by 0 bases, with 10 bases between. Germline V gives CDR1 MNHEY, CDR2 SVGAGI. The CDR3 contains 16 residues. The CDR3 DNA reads TGTGCCAGCAGTTACTCTGGGGCGGGAAGCACAGATACGCAGTATTTT. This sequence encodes CASSYSGAGSTDTQYF.

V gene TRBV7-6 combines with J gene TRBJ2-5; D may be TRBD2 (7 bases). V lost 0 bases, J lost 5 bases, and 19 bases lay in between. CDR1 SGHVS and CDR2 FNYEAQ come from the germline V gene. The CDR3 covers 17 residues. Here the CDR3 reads CASSLAYREGPKETQYF. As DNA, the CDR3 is TGTGCCAGCAGCTTAGCGTACAGGGAGGGCCCTAAGGAGACCCAGTACTTC.

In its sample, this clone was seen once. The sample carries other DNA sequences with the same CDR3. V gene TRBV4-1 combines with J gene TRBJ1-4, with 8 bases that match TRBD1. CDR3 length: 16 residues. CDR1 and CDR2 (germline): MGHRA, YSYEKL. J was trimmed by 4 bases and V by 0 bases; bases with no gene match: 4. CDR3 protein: CASSQDRDRINEKLFF. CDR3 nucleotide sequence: TGCGCCAGCAGCCAAGATAGGGACAGGATTAATGAAAAACTGTTTTTT.

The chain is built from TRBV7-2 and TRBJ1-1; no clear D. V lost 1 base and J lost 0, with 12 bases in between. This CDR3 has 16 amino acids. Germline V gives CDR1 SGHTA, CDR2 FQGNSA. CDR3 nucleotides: TGTGCCAGCAGCTTAGTTGGCTCAGTCTTGAACACTGAAGCTTTCTTT. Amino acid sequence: CASSLVGSVLNTEAFF.

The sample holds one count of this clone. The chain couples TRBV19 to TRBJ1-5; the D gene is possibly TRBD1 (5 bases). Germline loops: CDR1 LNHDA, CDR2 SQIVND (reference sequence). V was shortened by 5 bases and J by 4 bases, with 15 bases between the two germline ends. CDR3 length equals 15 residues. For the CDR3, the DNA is TGTGCCAGTAGTGTTGAGCTGGGGCCTAATCAGCCCCAGCATTTT. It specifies CASSVELGPNQPQHF.

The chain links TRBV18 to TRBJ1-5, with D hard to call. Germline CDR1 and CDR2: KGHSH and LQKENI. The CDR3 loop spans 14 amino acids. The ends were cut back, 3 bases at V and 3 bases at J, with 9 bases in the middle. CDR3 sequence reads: CASSPSANNQPQHF. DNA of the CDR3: TGTGCCAGCTCACCGTCCGCGAACAATCAGCCCCAGCATTTT.

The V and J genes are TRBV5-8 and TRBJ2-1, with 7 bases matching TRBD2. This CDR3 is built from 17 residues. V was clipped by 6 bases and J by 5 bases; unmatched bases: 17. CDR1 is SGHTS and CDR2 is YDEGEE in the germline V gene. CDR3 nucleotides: TGTGCCAGCATTGAGTCGTGGAGGAGAGGGACTAACAATGAGCAGTTCTTC. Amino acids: CASIESWRRGTNNEQFF.

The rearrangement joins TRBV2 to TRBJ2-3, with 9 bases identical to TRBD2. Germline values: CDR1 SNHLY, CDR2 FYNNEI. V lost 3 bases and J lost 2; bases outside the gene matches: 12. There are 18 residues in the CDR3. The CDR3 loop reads CASSDPGRGGRVTDTQYF. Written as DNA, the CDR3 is TGTGCCAGCAGTGATCCTGGGCGGGGGGGCCGGGTCACAGATACGCAGTATTTT.

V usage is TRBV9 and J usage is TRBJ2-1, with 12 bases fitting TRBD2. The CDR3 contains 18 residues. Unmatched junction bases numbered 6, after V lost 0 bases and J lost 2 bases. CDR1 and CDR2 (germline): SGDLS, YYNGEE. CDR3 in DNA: TGTGCCAGCAGCGTAGCTAGCGGGAGGGCCCCGACCTACAATGAGCAGTTCTTC. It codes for CASSVASGRAPTYNEQFF.

The CDR3 loop is CASRSGGSGETQYF. DNA of the CDR3: TGTGCCAGCAGATCAGGGGGTTCTGGGGAGACCCAGTACTTC. The chain couples TRBV7-9 to TRBJ2-5, with TRBD1 identical over 7 bases. The CDR3 totals 14 residues. Germline trimming cut 6 bases from V and 5 bases from J; bases unmatched to any gene: 9. Per germline, CDR1 SEHNR and CDR2 FQNEAQ (reference sequence).

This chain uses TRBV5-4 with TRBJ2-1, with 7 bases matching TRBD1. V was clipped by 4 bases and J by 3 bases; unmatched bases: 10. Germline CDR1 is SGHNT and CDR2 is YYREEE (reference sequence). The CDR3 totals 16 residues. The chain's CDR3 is CASSGRDRDDYNEQFF. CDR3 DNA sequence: TGTGCCAGCAGCGGCCGGGACAGAGACGACTACAATGAGCAGTTCTTC.

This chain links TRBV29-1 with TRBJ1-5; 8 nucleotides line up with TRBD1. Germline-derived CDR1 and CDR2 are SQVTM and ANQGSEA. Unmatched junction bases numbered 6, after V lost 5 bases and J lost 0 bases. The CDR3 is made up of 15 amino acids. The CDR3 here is CSVQGAGNSNQPQHF. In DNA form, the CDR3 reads TGCAGCGTTCAGGGGGCAGGGAATAGCAATCAGCCCCAGCATTTT.

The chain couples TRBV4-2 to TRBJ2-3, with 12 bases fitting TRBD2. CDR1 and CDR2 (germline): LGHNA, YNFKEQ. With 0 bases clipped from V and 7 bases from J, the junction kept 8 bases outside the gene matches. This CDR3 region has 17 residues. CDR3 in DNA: TGTGCCAGCAGCCAAGAGGCTAGCGGGAGGGCCTTGTATACGCAGTATTTT. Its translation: CASSQEASGRALYTQYF.

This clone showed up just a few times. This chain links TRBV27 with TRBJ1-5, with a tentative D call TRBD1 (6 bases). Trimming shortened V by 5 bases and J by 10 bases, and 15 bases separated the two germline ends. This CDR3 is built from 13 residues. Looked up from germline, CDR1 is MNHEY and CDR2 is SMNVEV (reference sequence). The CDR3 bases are TGTGCCAGCAGTCCTCCTACAGGGCTCCCCCAGCATTTT. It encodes CASSPPTGLPQHF.